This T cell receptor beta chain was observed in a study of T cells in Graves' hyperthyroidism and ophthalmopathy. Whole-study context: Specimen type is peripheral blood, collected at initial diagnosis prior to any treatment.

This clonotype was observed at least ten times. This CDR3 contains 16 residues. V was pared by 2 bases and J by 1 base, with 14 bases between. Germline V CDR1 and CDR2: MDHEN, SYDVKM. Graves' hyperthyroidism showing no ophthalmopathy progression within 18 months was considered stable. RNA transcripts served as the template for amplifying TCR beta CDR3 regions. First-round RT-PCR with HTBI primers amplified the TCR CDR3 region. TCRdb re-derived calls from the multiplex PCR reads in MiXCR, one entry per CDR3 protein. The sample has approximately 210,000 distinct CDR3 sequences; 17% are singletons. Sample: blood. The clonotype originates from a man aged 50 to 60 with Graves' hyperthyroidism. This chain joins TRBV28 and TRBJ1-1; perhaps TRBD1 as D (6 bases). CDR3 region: CASSLRTGNSNTEAFF. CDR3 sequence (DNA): TGTGCCAGCAGTTTAAGAACAGGGAATTCGAACACTGAAGCTTTCTTT.